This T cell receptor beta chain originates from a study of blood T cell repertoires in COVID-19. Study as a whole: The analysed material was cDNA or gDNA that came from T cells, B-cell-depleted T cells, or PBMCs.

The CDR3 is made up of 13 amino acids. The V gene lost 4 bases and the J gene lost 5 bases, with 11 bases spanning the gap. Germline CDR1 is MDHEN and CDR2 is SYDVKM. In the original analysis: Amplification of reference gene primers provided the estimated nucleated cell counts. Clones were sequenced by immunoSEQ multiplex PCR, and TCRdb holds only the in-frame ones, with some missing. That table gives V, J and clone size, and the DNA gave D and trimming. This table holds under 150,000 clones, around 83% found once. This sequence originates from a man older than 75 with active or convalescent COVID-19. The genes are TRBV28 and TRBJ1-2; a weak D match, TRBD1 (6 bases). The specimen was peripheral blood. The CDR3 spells CASSSGHQYGYTF. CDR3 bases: TGTGCCAGCAGTTCGGGACACCAGTATGGCTACACCTTC.